This T cell receptor (beta chain) was documented in a study of blood T cell repertoires in COVID-19. A remark on this clone: Other DNA sequences in the same sample also yield this CDR3.

Measured with immunoSEQ multiplex PCR; TCRdb has only the in-frame clones, and not every one. The repertoire holds approximately 460,000 clones, with 89% as singletons. The CDR3 is 14 amino acids. Trimming removed 5 bases from V and 5 bases from J; junction bases left unmatched: 2. CDR1 is MNHEY, CDR2 SVGAGI, per germline. The sequence derives from a man in his late teens or twenties with COVID-19, enrolled during active disease. This chain joins TRBV6-5 and TRBJ2-2, with 10 nucleotides matching TRBD1. The sequenced sample consisted of peripheral blood. The CDR3 loop is CASSRDRGTGELFF. The CDR3 DNA sequence: TGTGCCAGCAGTCGGGACAGGGGTACCGGGGAGCTGTTTTTT.